This T cell receptor (beta chain) originates from a study of shared T cell receptors in the human thymus. V lost 4 bases and J lost 5; bases outside the gene matches: 14. Germline V gene data show CDR1 as MDHEN and CDR2 as SYDVKM. The CDR3 spans 17 residues. Profiling relied on immunoSEQ multiplex PCR, and the TCRdb table lists in-frame clones only, not all of them. The data contain about 660,000 clones, around 87% of them seen just once; the ten biggest clones take up more than 0.009%. The same sample was also studied in work on human thymus T cells. That paper adds: It was from resections taken during corrective heart surgery that the thymus tissue came. What appeared biased in thymic and blood repertoires was the usage of V and J genes. Related research described strongly overlapping thymic repertoires in unrelated people.

Input material: thymocytes. This TCR derives from a boy under two years old with a congenital heart defect. This rearrangement joins TRBV28 to TRBJ2-7; 10 bases are a match to TRBD2. In nucleotides, the CDR3 is TGTGCCAGCAGTTCCCAGGTCGAGCGGGAGGGCCTCGACGAGCAGTACTTC. It is translated as CASSSQVEREGLDEQYF.